Presented here are 7 T cell receptor beta chains from one specimen sequenced in a study of blood T cells in healthy people across ages. Then a second PCR, running roughly 7 to 12 cycles, was carried out with a sample-barcoded 5' primer and a J-beta primer mix. TCRdb processed the 5' RACE reads anew with MiXCR; each CDR3 protein has one entry. The data contain 780,000 or so distinct CDR3 sequences, 53% of them singletons. The sequencing sample was made of blood. These TCRs come from an older man in good health.

This sequence joins TRBV5-1 and TRBJ2-7, with 7 nucleotides matching TRBD1. Germline V gives CDR1 SGHRS, CDR2 YFSETQ. V dropped 0 bases and J dropped 6; count of bases not matched to a gene: 9. This CDR3 is 15 amino acids long. CDR3: CASSLAGTVIGEQYF. DNA of the CDR3: TGCGCCAGCAGCTTGGCCGGGACAGTGATTGGCGAGCAGTACTTC.

The chain couples TRBV7-8 to TRBJ2-5, with a possible D match to TRBD2 (7 bases). The better agreement between TRBJ2-7 and the DNA end casts doubt on the J call. Per germline, CDR1 SGHVS and CDR2 FQNEAQ. This CDR3 is built from 15 residues. CDR3 coding DNA: TGTGCCAGCGCCCGGGGGGCAGGGATCCCCTACGAGCAGTACTTC. It is translated as CASARGAGIPYEQYF.

The rearrangement uses TRBV29-1 and TRBJ2-7; TRBD2 is a possible D gene (5 bases). The germline V gene has CDR1 SQVTM and CDR2 ANQGSEA. V gave up 6 bases and J gave up 3 bases, with 9 bases separating them. The CDR3 sequence is 11 residues long. The CDR3 bases are TGCAGCGTCGGGAACGGCTACGAGCAGTACTTC. Its translation: CSVGNGYEQYF.

This sequence joins TRBV20-1 and TRBJ2-7; 14 bases map to TRBD2. After removal of 6 bases from V and 4 bases from J, the junction contained 2 bases not matched to a gene. The CDR3 runs 13 residues. CDR1 is DFQATT and CDR2 is SNEGSKA in the germline V gene (reference sequence). The CDR3 DNA follows: TGCAGTGCCAGGACTAGCGGGGGGTACGAGCAGTACTTC. Protein sequence: CSARTSGGYEQYF.

This clonotype appeared a few times. The CDR3 sequence: CATIKANTEAFF. The DNA for the CDR3 is TGTGCCACCATCAAGGCGAACACTGAAGCTTTCTTT. The rearrangement uses TRBV7-2 and TRBJ1-1, with D unresolved. Germline values: CDR1 SGHTA, CDR2 FQGNSA. V lost 10 bases to trimming and J lost 1 base, with 10 bases between them. The CDR3 runs to 12 residues.

V gene TRBV6-1 combines with J gene TRBJ2-7; TRBD1 agrees at 8 bases. The CDR3 totals 17 residues. The V segment lost 8 bases and the J segment 0 bases; nucleotides outside the gene matches: 15. Germline loops: CDR1 MNHNS, CDR2 SASEGT. DNA of the CDR3: TGTGCCAGCGCCCGACAGGGGTTTGATTTCAGCTCCTACGAGCAGTACTTC. This sequence encodes CASARQGFDFSSYEQYF.

The CDR3 reads CASRDRGGHRYAYF. The DNA for the CDR3 is TGTGCCAGCCGGGACAGGGGGGGGCACAGATACGCGTATTTT. This chain joins TRBV28 and TRBJ2-3, with TRBD1 identical over 11 bases. Germline assignment: CDR1 MDHEN and CDR2 SYDVKM. Trimming at V came to 8 bases and at J to 14 bases, leaving 15 bases not matched to a gene. The CDR3 loop spans 14 amino acids.